This T cell receptor (beta chain) comes out of a study of cytomegalovirus exposure and HLA in healthy donors. Findings of the study overall: Roughly even sequencing depth across donors was the assumption behind the presence/absence analyses.

Use of 60 Vbeta and 13 Jbeta primers characterized the PCR. The data were produced by immunoSEQ multiplex PCR, yet TCRdb's version contains in-frame clones alone and is incomplete. This table has approximately 170,000 clones, roughly 85% appearing once. With respect to this clone: No antigen is known for it.

The CDR3 covers 17 residues. Germline values: CDR1 MGHRA, CDR2 YSYEKL. The sequencing input was PBMCs. This receptor was identified in a man between 18 and 35 years old in good health and CMV-seropositive. The gene calls are TRBV4-1 and TRBJ2-5; TRBD1 agrees at 10 bases. The DNA end favors TRBJ2-7, so the J call may be wrong. CDR3 residues: CASSHFPDGTGAYEQYF. The DNA for the CDR3 is TGCGCCAGCAGCCACTTCCCCGACGGGACAGGGGCCTACGAGCAGTACTTC.